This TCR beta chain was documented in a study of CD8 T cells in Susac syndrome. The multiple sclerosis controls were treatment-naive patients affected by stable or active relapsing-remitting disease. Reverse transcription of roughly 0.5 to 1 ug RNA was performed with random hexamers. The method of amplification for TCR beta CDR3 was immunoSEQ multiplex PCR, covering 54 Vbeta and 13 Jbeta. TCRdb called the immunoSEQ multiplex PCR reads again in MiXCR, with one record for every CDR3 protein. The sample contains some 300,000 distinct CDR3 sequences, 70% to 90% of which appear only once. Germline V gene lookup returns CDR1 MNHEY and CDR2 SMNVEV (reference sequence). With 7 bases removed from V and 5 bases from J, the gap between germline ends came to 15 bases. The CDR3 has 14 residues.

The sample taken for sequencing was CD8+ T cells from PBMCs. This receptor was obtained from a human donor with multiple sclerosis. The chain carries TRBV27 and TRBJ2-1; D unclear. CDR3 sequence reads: CASMPLLSNNEQFF. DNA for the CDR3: TGTGCCAGCATGCCCCTCCTGTCAAACAATGAGCAGTTCTTC.